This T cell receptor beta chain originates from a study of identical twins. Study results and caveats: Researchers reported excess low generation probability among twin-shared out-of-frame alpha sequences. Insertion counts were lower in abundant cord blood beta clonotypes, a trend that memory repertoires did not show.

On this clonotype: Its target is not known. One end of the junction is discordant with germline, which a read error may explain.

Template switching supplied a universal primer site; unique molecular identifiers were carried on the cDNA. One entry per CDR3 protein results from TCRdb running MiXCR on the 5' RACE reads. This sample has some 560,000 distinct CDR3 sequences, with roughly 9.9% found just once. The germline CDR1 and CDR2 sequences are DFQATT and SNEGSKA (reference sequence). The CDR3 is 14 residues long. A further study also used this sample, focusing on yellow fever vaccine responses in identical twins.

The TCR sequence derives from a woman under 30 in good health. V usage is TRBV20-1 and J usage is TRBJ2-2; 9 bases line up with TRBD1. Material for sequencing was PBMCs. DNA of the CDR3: TGCAGTGCACCCCGGACAGGGGCTCCCGGGCAGCTGTTTTTT. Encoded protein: CSAPRTGAPGQLFF.